This is a list of T cell receptor beta chains from one sample in a study of cytomegalovirus exposure and HLA in healthy donors. Clones were read by immunoSEQ multiplex PCR, and TCRdb kept only the in-frame ones, dropping some. The sample lists about 130,000 clones; over 65% were seen once. The specimen sequenced was PBMCs. Source of these receptors: a middle-aged man in good health and CMV-seronegative. Both conserved end residues are trimmed from each CDR3.

CDR3 length: 11
V gene: TRBV10-2
J gene: TRBJ1-1
CDR3 protein: ASSEEGASPAF

CDR3 length: 14
V gene: TRBV4-2
J gene: TRBJ2-3
CDR3 protein: ASSQDQGGSADTQY

CDR3 length: 15
V gene: TRBV11-1
J gene: TRBJ2-1
CDR3 protein: ASSPRDRGFPYNEQF

CDR3 length: 14
V gene: TRBV5-1
J gene: TRBJ2-3
CDR3 protein: ASSLEQGVSGDTQY

CDR3 length: 12
V gene: TRBV18
J gene: TRBJ2-5
CDR3 protein: ASSPRTSEETQY

CDR3 length: 13
V gene: TRBV7-2
J gene: TRBJ1-5
CDR3 protein: ASSLVSAVNQPQH

CDR3 length: 12
V gene: TRBV5-1
J gene: TRBJ1-4
CDR3 protein: ASRSTTTNEKLF

CDR3 length: 10
V gene: TRBV7-2
J gene: TRBJ2-4
CDR3 protein: ASSSPRGIQY

CDR3 length: 14
V gene: TRBV4-1
J gene: TRBJ2-1
CDR3 protein: ASSQPGGAPYNEQF

CDR3 length: 16
V gene: TRBV25-1
J gene: TRBJ2-1
CDR3 protein: ASSPTKGASSSYNEQF

CDR3 length: 13
V gene: TRBV9
J gene: TRBJ2-7
CDR3 protein: ASSVGGAAGGEQY

CDR3 length: 12
V gene: TRBV6-1
J gene: TRBJ2-2
CDR3 protein: ASSFEGRGGELF

CDR3 length: 12
V gene: TRBV7-3
J gene: TRBJ2-2
CDR3 protein: ASSRRGGTGELF

CDR3 length: 13
V gene: TRBV5-1
J gene: TRBJ2-7
CDR3 protein: ASSLGGQGAYEQY

CDR3 length: 14
V gene: TRBV2
J gene: TRBJ1-5
CDR3 protein: ASSALTARNNQPQH

CDR3 length: 13
V gene: TRBV9
J gene: TRBJ2-2
CDR3 protein: ASSVSGRTTGELF

CDR3 length: 13
V gene: TRBV27
J gene: TRBJ2-7
CDR3 protein: ASSRQLASPSEQY

CDR3 length: 14
V gene: TRBV5-1
J gene: TRBJ2-3
CDR3 protein: ASSLGLAGNTDTQY